This T cell receptor (beta chain) was identified in a study of T cell responses to AZD1222 COVID-19 vaccine listed by TCRdb under 2021. For context, the study as a whole: Because spike-specific TCR depth and breadth did not differ between the two schedules, AZD1222 recipients who got a second dose at roughly 4 weeks were pooled with those who got a second dose at roughly 12 weeks. TCR sequencing was performed for roughly 240 trial participants, of whom about 200 were given two doses of AZD1222 and 26 were given two doses of MenACWY control vaccine. Trial participants were enrolled by age into 18-55, 56-69 and 70-plus year subgroups, with around 140, 26 and 57 TCR-sequenced participants respectively. The paper's findings and limits, for the study overall: No day 14 peak-response samples were available, so repertoires were characterized only after the peak T cell response. Conclusions about previously exposed vaccinees are limited, since just five to seven AZD1222 recipients were seropositive for SARS-CoV-2 at baseline. A significant rise in spike-specific TCR breadth and depth was observed after two AZD1222 doses relative to day 0 and relative to MenACWY recipients. Nearly half of unique spike-specific TCRs reportedly recognized epitopes outside regions mutated in the B.1.351 and B.1.1.7 variants. The whole spike protein was spanned by vaccine-associated CD4 TCRs, and dominant responses were seen in regions 160-218 and 743-854. Participants were mostly white British and included more females than males, and it was suggested by the authors that clonal diversity may have been underestimated. In the small 56-69-year group, the increase in depth fell short of significance, most likely because of low power.

What this sample's time point label stands for: baseline before first vaccination. Vaccinee samples came from UK trials COV001 and COV002, including a single-blind randomized controlled phase 2/3 trial of AZD1222 (ChAdOx1 nCoV-19) in healthy adults. For TCRbeta chain sequencing, PBMC samples were collected from trial participants at day 0 and at day 28 after the second dose. About this clone: Its specific antigen is unknown. The sample holds no much larger clone one base away, and base qualities are not on file.

The CDR3 goes from the cysteine to the phenylalanine over 18 residues. Only the CDR3 region is kept as DNA, spanning 54 bases read in frame from base 1. CDR1 MGHRA and CDR2 YSYEKL were looked up in the germline V gene. Trimmed from V: 1 base; trimmed from J: 6 bases; junction bases lacking a gene match: 13. The CDR3 regions of human TCRbeta chains were analyzed by immunosequencing. Per the original workflow: TCRs in the repertoires were matched against a reference library of SARS-CoV-2-specific TCRs that had been generated with the MIRA antigen-specificity platform. Breadth was defined as the fraction of unique TCRs that were SARS-CoV-2-associated. Depth was defined as the fraction of total T cells that were SARS-CoV-2-associated. Using the MIRA data, each spike-specific TCR was assigned both to the spike region to which the TCR was reactive and to a CD4 or CD8 class. Log10-transformed breadth and depth values were compared by one-way ANOVA with Sidak's multiple comparisons tests. The immuneACCESS repertoire file appears here via TCRdb, limited to in-frame rearrangements. These files lack a portion of the clones; in checked studies, under half of the deficit traces to unresolved V genes, and the cause of the others is not known. From that table come the V and J calls and clone size; the DNA was used to work out D and trimming. Within this sample are roughly 160,000 clones, with 91% of them counted one time only. The ten largest make up approximately 2% of the sample.

The sequence derives from an adult in good health. Source: peripheral blood, taken on day 0 of AZD1222 vaccination. The chain couples TRBV4-1 to TRBJ2-4; 9 of the junction bases match TRBD2. DNA sequence: TGCGCCAGCAGCCAAGCTGGGACTAGCCGGGCAGTAGGAAACATTCAGTACTTC. The encoded protein is CASSQAGTSRAVGNIQYF.